This TCR beta chain was sequenced for a study of T cell repertoires in cytomegalovirus infection. Germline V gene data show CDR1 as KGHDR and CDR2 as SFDVKD. Trimming removed 6 bases from V and 4 bases from J, with 8 bases in between. CDR3 size: 13 residues. Regarding the study as a whole: HLA-C-restricted CMV-specific TCR beta clonotypes were dominant in the ex vivo response.

One entry per CDR3 protein, called by TCRdb with MiXCR from the reads. This sample carries a few hundred thousand distinct CDR3 sequences, 22% of them seen once, and the ten largest clones take 15% to 20%. This clonotype has more than one count but fewer than ten. Its antigen is undetermined. The sequenced sample consisted of CD8+ T cells from PBMCs. This sequence joins TRBV24-1 and TRBJ2-2; D not certain. This sequence originates from a human donor in good health (CMV status not recorded). Some clones in this sample may be carry-over from other donors' samples. The CDR3 nucleotides read TGTGCCACCAGTCTGAGGCGCACCGGGGAGCTGTTTTTT. Protein: CATSLRRTGELFF.